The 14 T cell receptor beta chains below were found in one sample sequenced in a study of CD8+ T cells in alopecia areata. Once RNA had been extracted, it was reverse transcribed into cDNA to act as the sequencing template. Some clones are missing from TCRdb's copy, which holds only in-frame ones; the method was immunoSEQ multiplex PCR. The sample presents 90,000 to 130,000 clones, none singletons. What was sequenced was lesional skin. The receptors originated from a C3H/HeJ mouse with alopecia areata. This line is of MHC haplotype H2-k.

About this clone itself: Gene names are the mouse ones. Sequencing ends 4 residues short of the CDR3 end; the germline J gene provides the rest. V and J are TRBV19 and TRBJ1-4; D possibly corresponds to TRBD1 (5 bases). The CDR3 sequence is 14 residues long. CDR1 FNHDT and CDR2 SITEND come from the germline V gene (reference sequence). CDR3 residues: CASSMSGRSERLFF. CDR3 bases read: TGTGCCAGCAGTATGTCAGGGCGAAGCGAA.

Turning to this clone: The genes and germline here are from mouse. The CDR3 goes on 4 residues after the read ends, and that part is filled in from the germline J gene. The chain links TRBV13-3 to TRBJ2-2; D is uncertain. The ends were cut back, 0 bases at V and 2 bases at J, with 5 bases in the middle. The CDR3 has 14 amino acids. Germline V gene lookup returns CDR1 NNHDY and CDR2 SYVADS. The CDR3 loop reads CASSDVGNTGQLYF. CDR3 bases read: TGTGCCAGCAGTGATGTTGGGAACACCGGG.

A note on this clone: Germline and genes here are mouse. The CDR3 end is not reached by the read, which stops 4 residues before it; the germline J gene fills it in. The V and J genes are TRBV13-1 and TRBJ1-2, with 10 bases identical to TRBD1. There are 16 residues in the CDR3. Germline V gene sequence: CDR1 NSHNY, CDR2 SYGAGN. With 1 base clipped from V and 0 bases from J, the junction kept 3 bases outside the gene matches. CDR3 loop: CASSDPGTGANSDYTF. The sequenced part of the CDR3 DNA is TGTGCCAGCAGTGATCCCGGGACAGGGGCAAACTCC.

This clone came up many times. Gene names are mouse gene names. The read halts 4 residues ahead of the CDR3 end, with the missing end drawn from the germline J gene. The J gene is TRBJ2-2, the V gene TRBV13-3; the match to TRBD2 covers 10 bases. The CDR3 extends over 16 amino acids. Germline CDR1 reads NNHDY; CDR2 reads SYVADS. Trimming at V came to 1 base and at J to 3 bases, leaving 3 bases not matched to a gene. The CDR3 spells CASSDWDWGYTGQLYF. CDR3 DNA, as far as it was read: TGTGCCAGCAGTGATTGGGACTGGGGTTACACCGGG. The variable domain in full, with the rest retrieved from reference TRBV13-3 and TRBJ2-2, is EAAVTQSPRSKVAVTGGKVTLSCHQTNNHDYMYWYRQDTGHGLRLIHYSYVADSTEKGDIPDGYKASRPSQENFSLILELASLSQTAVYFCASSDWDWGYTGQLYFGEGSKLTVL.

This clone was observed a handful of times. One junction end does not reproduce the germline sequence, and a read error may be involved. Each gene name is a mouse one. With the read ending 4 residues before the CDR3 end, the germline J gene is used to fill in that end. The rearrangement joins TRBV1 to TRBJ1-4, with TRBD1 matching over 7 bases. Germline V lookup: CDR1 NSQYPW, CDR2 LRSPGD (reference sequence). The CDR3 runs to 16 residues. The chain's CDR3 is CPCSGRQGPSNERLFF. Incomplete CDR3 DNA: TGCCCCTGCAGTGGCAGACAGGGCCCCTCCAACGAA.

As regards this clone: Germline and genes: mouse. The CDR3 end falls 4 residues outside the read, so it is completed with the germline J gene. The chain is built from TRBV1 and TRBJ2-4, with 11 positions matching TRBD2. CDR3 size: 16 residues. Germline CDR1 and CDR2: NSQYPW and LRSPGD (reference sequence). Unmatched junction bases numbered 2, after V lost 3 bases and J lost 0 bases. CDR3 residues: CTCSATGGASQNTLYF. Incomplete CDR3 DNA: TGCACCTGCAGTGCCACTGGGGGGGCGAGTCAAAAC. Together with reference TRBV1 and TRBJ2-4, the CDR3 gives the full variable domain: VTLLEQNPRWRLVPRGQAVNLRCILKNSQYPWMSWYQQDLQKQLQWLFTLRSPGDKEVKSLPGADYLATRVTDTELRLQVANMSQGRTLYCTCSATGGASQNTLYFGAGTRLSVL.

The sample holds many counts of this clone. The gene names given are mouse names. CDR3 in amino acids: CASSWDWGGAEQFF. CDR3 DNA, as far as it was read: TGTGCCAGCAGTTGGGACTGGGGGGGTGCT. The genes are TRBV13-3 and TRBJ2-1, with 13 bases that match TRBD2. Sequencing ends 4 residues short of the CDR3 end; the germline J gene provides the rest. This CDR3 is 14 amino acids long. Germline CDR1 reads NNHDY; CDR2 reads SYVADS. With V trimmed by 4 bases and J by 6 bases, 1 base remained unmatched.

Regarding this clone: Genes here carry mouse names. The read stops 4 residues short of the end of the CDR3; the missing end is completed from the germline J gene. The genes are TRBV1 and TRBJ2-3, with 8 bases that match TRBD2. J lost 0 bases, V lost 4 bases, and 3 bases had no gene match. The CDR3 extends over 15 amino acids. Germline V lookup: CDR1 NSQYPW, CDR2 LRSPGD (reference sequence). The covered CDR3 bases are TGCACCTGCAGTGGGACTGGGCCTAGTGCAGAA. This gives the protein CTCSGTGPSAE. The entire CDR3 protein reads CTCSGTGPSAETLYF.

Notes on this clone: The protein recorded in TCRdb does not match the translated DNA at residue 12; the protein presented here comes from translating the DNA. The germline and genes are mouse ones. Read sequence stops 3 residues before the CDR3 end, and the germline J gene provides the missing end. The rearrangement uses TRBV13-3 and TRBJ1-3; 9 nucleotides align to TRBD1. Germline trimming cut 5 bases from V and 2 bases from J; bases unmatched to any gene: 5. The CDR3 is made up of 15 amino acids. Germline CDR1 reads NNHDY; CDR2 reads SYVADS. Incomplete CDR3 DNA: TGTGCCAGCAGGGACCGACAGGGGGCTGGAAATACG. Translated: CASRDRQGAGNT. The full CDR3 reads CASRDRQGAGNTLYF. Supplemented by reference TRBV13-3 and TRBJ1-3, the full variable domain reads EAAVTQSPRSKVAVTGGKVTLSCHQTNNHDYMYWYRQDTGHGLRLIHYSYVADSTEKGDIPDGYKASRPSQENFSLILELASLSQTAVYFCASRDRQGAGNTLYFGEGSRLIVV.

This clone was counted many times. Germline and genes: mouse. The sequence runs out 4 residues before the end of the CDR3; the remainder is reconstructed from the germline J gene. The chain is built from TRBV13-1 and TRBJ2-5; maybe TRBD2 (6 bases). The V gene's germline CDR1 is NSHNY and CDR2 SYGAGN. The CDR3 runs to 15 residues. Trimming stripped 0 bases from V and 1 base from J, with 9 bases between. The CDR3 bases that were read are TGTGCCAGCAGTGATGCAGTGGGGGACCAAGAC. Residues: CASSDAVGDQD. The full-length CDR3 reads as CASSDAVGDQDTQYF.

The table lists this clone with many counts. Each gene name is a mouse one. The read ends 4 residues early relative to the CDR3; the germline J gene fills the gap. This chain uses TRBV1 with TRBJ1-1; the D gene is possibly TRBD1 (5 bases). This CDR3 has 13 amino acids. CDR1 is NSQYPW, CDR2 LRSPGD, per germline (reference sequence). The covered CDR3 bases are TGCACCTGCAGTGGGGAGTGGGGGGCA. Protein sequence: CTCSGEWGA. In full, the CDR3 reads CTCSGEWGAEVFF.

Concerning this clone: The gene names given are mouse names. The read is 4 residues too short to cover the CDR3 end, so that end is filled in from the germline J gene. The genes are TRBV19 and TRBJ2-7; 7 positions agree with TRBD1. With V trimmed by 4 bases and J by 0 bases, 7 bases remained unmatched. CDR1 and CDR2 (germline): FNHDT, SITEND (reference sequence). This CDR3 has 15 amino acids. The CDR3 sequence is CASSDSTGSSYEQYF. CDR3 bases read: TGTGCCAGCAGTGACTCGACAGGGAGCTCCTAT. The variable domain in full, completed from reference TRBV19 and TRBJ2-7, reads GGIITQTPKFLIGQEGQKLTLKCQQNFNHDTMYWYRQDSGKGLRLIYYSITENDLQKGDLSEGYDASREKKSSFSLTVTSAQKNEMAVFLCASSDSTGSSYEQYFGPGTRLTVL.

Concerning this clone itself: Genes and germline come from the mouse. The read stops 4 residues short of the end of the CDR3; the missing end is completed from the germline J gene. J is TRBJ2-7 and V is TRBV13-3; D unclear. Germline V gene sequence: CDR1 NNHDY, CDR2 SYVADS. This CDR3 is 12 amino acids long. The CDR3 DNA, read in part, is TGTGCCAGCATAGGAGACACATAT. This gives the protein CASIGDTY. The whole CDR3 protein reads CASIGDTYEQYF.

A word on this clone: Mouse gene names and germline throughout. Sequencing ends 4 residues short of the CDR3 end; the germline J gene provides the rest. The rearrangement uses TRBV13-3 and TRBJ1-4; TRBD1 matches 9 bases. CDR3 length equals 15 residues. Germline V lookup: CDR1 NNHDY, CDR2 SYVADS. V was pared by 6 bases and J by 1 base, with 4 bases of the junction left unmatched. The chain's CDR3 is CASTDRGDSNERLFF. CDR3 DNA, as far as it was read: TGTGCCAGCACCGACAGGGGGGATTCCAACGAA.